This T cell receptor (beta chain) was recovered during a study of blood T cell repertoires in COVID-19. At the level of the study: Sample material is recorded as cDNA or gDNA derived from T cells, B-cell-depleted T cells, or PBMCs.

The germline V and J ends were trimmed by 2 bases and 8 bases, with 19 bases remaining between them. The CDR3 runs to 16 residues. In germline, CDR1 is MGHRA, CDR2 YSYEKL. Profiling relied on immunoSEQ multiplex PCR, and the TCRdb table lists in-frame clones only, not all of them. The sample lists 75,000 to 90,000 clones; about 93% were seen once. The specimen sequenced was peripheral blood. The clonotype comes from a human donor in a cohort sampled during active COVID-19. The rearrangement joins TRBV4-1 to TRBJ2-1; perhaps TRBD1 as D (6 bases). The CDR3 DNA follows: TGCGCCAGCAGCCAATCCGGTGCAGGGGTTTCCCATGAGCAGTTCTTC. Protein product: CASSQSGAGVSHEQFF.